This T cell receptor beta chain is drawn from a study of identical twins. Per germline, CDR1 DFQATT and CDR2 SNEGSKA (reference sequence). CDR3 length equals 16 residues. V lost 5 bases, J lost 2 bases, and 10 bases stayed unmatched. A universal primer binding site was introduced by template switching. The final cDNA contained unique molecular identifiers. TCRdb re-called the 5' RACE reads with MiXCR, one entry per CDR3 protein. The sample lists under 500,000 distinct CDR3 sequences; roughly an eighth were seen once. Study-level findings and limits: Abundant cord blood beta clonotypes carried fewer insertions; memory repertoires showed none. Out-of-frame TCR alpha sharing observed in monozygotic twins exceeded model estimates.

Comment on this clonotype: What it recognizes is unknown.

The sample also formed part of further work on yellow fever vaccine responses in identical twins. That work contributes: Twins reportedly had a vaccine T cell response that seemed partly convergent, partly personalized.

The sequenced sample was CD4+ T cells sorted from blood. The sequence came from a woman under 30 in good health. The chain recombines TRBV20-1 with TRBJ2-7; TRBD2 aligns across 12 bases. CDR3 in amino acids: CSAGGQLAGGAYEQYF. CDR3 nucleotides: TGCAGTGCTGGTGGACAACTAGCGGGGGGTGCCTACGAGCAGTACTTC.